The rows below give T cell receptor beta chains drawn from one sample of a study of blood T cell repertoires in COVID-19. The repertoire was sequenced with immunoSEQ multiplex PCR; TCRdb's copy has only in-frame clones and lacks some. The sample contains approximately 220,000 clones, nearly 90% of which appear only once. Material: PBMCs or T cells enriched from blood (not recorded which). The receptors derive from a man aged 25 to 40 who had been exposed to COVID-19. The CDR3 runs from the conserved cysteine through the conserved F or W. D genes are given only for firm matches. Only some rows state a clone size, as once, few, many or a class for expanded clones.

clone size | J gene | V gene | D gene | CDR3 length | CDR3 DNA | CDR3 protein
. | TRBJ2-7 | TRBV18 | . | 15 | TGTGCCAGCTCAGGCACAGGGCCGTCAACCTACGAGCAGTACTTC | CASSGTGPSTYEQYF
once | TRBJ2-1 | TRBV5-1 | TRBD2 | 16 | TGCGCCAGCAGCTTGTCGCTAGCGGGGGGGCCCAATGAGCAGTTCTTC | CASSLSLAGGPNEQFF
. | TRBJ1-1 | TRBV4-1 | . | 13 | TGCGCCAGCAGCCAAACGAGGAACACTGAAGCTTTCTTT | CASSQTRNTEAFF
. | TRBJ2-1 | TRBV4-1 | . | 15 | TGCGCCAGCAGCCAGAGAGGTGAAAACTACAATGAGCAGTTCTTC | CASSQRGENYNEQFF
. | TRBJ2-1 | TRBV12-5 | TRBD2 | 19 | TGTGCTAGTGGTTTGGACTCAAACCTTGGGGGGGGGTTCTACAATGAGCAGTTCTTC | CASGLDSNLGGGFYNEQFF
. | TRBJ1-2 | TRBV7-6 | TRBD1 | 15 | TGTGCCAGCAGCTCCGAAATGACAGGGGGCTATGGCTACACCTTC | CASSSEMTGGYGYTF
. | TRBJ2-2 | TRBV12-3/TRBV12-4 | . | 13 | TGTGCCAGCAGCATAGGGGGTACCGGGGAGCTGTTTTTT | CASSIGGTGELFF
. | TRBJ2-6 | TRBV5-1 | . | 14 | TGCGCCAGTAGAAAAGTCTCGGGGGCCAACGTCCTGACTTTC | CASRKVSGANVLTF
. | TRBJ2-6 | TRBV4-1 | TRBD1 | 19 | TGCGCCAGCAGCCCCTTGAGGACAGGGCCCGCCTCTGGGGCCAACGTCCTGACTTTC | CASSPLRTGPASGANVLTF
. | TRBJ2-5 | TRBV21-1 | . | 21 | TGTGCCAGCAGCAAAAGGTCCCTAGCGGGGGCGCCGGTAAACCAACAAGAGACCCAGTACTTC | CASSKRSLAGAPVNQQETQYF
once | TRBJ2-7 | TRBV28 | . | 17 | TGTGCCAGCAGTCTCCTGGGTTGGAGGCCTAACACTTACGAGCAGTACTTC | CASSLLGWRPNTYEQYF
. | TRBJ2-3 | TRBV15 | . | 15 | TGTGCCACCAGCATGGGGGGGGCCGGCACAGATACGCAGTATTTT | CATSMGGAGTDTQYF
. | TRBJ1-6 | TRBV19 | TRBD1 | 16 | TGTGCCAGTAGTACGACCATGGACAGGGGTAATTCACCCCTCCACTTT | CASSTTMDRGNSPLHF
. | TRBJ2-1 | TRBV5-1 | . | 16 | TGCGCCAGCACCCCCTTTGGACAGCAGACCTACAATGAGCAGTTCTTC | CASTPFGQQTYNEQFF
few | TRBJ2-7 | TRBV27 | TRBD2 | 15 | TGTGCCAGCAGTTTATCGTCTAGCGGGGCTTACGAGCAGTACTTC | CASSLSSSGAYEQYF